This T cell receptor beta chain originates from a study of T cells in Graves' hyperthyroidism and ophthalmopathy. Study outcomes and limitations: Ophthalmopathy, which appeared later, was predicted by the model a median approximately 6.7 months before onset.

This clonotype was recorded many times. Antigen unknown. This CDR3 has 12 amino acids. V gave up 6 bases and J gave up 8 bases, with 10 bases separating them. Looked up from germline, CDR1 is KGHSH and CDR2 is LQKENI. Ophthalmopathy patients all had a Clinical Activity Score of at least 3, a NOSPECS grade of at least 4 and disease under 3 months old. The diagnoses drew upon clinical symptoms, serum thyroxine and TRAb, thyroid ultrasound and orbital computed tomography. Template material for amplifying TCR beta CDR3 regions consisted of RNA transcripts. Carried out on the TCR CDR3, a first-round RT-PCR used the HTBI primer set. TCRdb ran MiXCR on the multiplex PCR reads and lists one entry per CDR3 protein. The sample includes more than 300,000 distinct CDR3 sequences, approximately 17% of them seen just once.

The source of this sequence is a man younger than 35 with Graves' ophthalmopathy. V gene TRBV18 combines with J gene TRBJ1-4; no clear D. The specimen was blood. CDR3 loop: CASSNLGEKLFF. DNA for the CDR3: TGTGCCAGCTCCAACTTGGGGGAAAAACTGTTTTTT.